This T cell receptor beta chain was captured by sequencing in a study of shared clonotypes between healthy human individuals. Only CD45RO-negative cells positively selected for CCR7 counted as naive CD8 cells, so terminally differentiated effector memory CD45RA+ cells were excluded. Per the germline V gene, CDR1 is MNHEY and CDR2 is SMNVEV (reference sequence). The CDR3 is 19 residues long. Trimming took 0 bases from V and 4 from J; bases not matched to a gene: 14. The protocol was immunoSEQ multiplex PCR, while the TCRdb copy is restricted to in-frame clones and leaves out a portion. The sample comprises over 750,000 clones, about 97% of which are singletons, and over 0.2% rests with the top ten.

The source of this sequence is a man aged 25 to 40 in good health. Sequenced sample: naive CD8+ T cells sorted from blood. The chain links TRBV27 to TRBJ2-5; 10 nucleotides match TRBD2. CDR3 loop: CASSLSASGSEVAPETQYF. The CDR3 coding sequence is TGTGCCAGCAGTTTATCGGCTAGCGGGAGTGAAGTAGCCCCAGAGACCCAGTACTTC.